This T cell receptor (beta chain) stems from a study of breast tumors, draining lymph nodes, adjacent tissues. This clonotype was found many times. TCRdb processed the multiplex PCR reads anew with MiXCR; each CDR3 protein has one entry. The repertoire holds around 150,000 distinct CDR3 sequences, about a fifth seen once, with more than 2.5% in the top ten. The germline V gene has CDR1 SEHNR and CDR2 FQNEAQ (reference sequence). V was clipped by 4 bases and J by 0 bases, with 18 bases between them. The CDR3 runs to 18 residues. Samples came from axillary lymph nodes draining the breast cancer. The origin of this receptor is a female donor with breast cancer. Some clones in this sample may be carry-over from other donors' samples. Sequencing used axillary lymph node tissue. J is TRBJ1-4 and V is TRBV7-9, with D maybe TRBD1 (5 bases). CDR3 coding DNA: TGTGCCAGCAGCTCTCCCCCGGGAACAGGCGCAACTAATGAAAAACTGTTTTTT. Encoded protein: CASSSPPGTGATNEKLFF.